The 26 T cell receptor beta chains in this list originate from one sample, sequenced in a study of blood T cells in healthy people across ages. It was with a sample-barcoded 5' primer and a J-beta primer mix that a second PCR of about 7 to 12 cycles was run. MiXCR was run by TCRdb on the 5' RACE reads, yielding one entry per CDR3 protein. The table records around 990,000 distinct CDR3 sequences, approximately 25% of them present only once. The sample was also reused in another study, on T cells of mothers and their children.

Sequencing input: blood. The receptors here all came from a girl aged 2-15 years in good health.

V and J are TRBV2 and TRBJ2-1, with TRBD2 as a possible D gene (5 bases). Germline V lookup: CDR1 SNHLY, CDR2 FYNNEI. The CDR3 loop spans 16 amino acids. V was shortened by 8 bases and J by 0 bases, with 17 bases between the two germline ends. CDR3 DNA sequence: TGTGCCAGCGGGAGATACGCTCCATTCTCCTACAATGAGCAGTTCTTC. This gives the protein CASGRYAPFSYNEQFF.

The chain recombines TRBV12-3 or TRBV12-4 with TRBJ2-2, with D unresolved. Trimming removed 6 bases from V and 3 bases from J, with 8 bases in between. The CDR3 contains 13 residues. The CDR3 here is CASRDDDTGELFF. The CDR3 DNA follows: TGTGCCAGCAGGGACGACGACACCGGGGAGCTGTTTTTT.

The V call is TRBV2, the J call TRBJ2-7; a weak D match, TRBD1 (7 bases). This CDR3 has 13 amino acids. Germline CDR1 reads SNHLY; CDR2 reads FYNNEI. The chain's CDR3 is CAMRGQTSYEQYF. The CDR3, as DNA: TGTGCTATGCGGGGACAGACCTCCTACGAGCAGTACTTC.

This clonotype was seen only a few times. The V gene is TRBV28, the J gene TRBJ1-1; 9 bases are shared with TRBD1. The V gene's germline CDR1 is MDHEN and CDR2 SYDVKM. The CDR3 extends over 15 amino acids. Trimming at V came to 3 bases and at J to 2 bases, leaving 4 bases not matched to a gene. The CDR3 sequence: CASSFMDRGNTEAFF. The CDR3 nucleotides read TGTGCCAGCAGTTTTATGGACAGGGGAAACACTGAAGCTTTCTTT.

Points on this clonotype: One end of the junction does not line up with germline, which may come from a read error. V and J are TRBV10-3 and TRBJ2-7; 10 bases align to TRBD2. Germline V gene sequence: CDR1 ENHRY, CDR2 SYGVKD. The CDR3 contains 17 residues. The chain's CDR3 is CAISDTSGIVPSCEQYF. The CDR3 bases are TGTGCCATCAGTGACACTAGCGGGATAGTTCCTTCCTGCGAGCAGTACTTC.

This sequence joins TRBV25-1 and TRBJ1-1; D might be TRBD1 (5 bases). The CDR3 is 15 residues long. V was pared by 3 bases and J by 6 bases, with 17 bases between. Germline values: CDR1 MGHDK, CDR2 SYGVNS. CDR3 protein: CASSDPGGPGAEAFF. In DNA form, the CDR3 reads TGTGCCAGCAGTGACCCCGGTGGGCCGGGGGCTGAAGCTTTCTTT.

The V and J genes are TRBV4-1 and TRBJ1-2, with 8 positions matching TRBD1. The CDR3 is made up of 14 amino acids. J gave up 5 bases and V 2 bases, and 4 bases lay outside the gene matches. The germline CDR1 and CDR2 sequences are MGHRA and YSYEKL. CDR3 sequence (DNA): TGCGCCAGCAGCCAATTCGACAGGGGTTATGGCTACACCTTC. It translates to CASSQFDRGYGYTF.

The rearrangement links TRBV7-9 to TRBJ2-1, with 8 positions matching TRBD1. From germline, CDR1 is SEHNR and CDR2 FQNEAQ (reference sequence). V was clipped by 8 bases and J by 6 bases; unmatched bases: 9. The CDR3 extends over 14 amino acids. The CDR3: CASGLQGGGNEQFF. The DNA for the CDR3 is TGTGCCAGCGGACTACAGGGGGGAGGCAATGAGCAGTTCTTC.

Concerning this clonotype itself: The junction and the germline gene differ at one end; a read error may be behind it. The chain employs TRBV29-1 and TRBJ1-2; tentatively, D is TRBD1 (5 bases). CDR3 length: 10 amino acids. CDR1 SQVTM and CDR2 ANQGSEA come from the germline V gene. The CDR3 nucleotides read TGCAGCGTTGTGAGGGGCATAGCCAACTTC. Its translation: CSVVRGIANF.

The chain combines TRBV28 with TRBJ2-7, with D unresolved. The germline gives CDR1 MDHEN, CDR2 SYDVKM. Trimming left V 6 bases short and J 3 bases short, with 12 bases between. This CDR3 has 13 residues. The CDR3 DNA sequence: TGTGCCAGCAGCCTCTCGATGCTCTACGAGCAGTACTTC. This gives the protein CASSLSMLYEQYF. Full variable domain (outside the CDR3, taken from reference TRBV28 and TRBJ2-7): DVKVTQSSRYLVKRTGEKVFLECVQDMDHENMFWYRQDPGLGLRLIYFSYDVKMKEKGDIPEGYSVSREKKERFSLILESASTNQTSMYLCASSLSMLYEQYFGPGTRLTVT.

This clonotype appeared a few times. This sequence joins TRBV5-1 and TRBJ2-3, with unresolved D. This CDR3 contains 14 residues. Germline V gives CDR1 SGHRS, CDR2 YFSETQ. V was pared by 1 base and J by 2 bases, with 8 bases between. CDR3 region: CASSLYPDTDTQYF. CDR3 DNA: TGCGCCAGCAGCTTGTATCCGGACACAGATACGCAGTATTTT.

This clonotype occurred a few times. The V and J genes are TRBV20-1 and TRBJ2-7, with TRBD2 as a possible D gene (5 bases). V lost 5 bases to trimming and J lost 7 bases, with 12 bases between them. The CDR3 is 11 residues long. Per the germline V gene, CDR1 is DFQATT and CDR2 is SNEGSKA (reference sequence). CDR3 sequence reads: CSAGSDLEQYF. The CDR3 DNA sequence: TGCAGTGCTGGGAGCGATTTGGAGCAGTACTTC.

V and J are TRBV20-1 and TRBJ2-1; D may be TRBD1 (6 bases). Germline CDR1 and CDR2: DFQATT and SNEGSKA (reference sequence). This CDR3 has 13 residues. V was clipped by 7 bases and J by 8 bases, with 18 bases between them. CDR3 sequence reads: CSGTARQADEQFF. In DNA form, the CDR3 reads TGCAGTGGGACAGCCCGACAGGCAGATGAGCAGTTCTTC.

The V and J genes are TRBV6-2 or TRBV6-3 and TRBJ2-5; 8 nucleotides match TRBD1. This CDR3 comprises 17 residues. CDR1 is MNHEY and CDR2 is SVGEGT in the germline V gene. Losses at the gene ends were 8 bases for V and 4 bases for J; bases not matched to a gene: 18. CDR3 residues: CASGTLHRGQDLETQYF. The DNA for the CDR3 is TGTGCCAGCGGAACGCTCCACCGGGGACAGGATTTAGAGACCCAGTACTTC.

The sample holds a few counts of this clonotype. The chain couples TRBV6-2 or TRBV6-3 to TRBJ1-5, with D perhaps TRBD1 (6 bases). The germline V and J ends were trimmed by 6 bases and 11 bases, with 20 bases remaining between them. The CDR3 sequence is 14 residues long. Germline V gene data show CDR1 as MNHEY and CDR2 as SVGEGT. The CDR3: CASRTQGVQMAQHF. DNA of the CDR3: TGTGCCAGCAGGACACAGGGAGTGCAGATGGCCCAGCATTTT.

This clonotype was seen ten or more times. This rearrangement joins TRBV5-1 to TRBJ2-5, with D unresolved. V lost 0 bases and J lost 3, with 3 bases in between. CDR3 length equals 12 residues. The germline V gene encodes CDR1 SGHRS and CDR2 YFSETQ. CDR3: CASSLDEETQYF. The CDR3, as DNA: TGCGCCAGCAGCTTGGATGAAGAGACCCAGTACTTC.

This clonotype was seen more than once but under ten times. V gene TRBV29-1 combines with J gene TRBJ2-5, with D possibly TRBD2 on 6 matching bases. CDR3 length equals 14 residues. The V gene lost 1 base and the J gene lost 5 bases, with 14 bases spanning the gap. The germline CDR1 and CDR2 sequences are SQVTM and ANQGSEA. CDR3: CSVEVWRAGETQYF. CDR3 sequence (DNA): TGCAGCGTTGAAGTATGGAGGGCGGGGGAGACCCAGTACTTC.

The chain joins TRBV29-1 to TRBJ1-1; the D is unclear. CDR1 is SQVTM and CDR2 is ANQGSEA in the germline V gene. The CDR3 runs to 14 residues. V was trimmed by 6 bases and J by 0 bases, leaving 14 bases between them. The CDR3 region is CSVQFMLMNTEAFF. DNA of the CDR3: TGCAGCGTCCAATTTATGCTCATGAACACTGAAGCTTTCTTT.

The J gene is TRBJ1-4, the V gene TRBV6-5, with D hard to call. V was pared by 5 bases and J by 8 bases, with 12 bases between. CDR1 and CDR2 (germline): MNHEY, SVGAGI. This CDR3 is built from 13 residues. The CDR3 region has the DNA TGTGCCAGCAGTCGATTAACCAGCGAAAAACTGTTTTTT. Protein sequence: CASSRLTSEKLFF.

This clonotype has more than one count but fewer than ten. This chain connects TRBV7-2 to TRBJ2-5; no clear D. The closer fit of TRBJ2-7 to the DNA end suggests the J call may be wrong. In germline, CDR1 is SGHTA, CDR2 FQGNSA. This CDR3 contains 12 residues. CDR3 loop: CASSLVYGEQYF. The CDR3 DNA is TGTGCCAGCAGCTTAGTCTACGGCGAGCAGTACTTC.

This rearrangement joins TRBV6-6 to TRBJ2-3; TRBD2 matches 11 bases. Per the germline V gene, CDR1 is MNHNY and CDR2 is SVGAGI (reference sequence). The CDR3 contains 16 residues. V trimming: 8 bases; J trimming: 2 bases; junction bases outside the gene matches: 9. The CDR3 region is CASSLLAGVLTDTQYF. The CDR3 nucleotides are TGTGCCAGCTCCCTACTAGCGGGGGTCCTCACAGATACGCAGTATTTT.

CDR3 DNA: TGTGCCAGCGGGGACAGTGGGAATGAAAAACTGTTTTTT. It specifies CASGDSGNEKLFF. J is TRBJ1-4 and V is TRBV3-1; 7 bases are a match to TRBD1. Trimming at V came to 8 bases and at J to 5 bases, leaving 5 bases not matched to a gene. The CDR3 loop spans 13 amino acids. Germline V CDR1 and CDR2: LGHDT, YNNKEL (reference sequence). The whole variable domain, filled in from reference TRBV3-1 and TRBJ1-4, reads DTAVSQTPKYLVTQMGNDKSIKCEQNLGHDTMYWYKQDSKKFLKIMFSYNNKELIINETVPNRFSPKSPDKAHLNLHINSLELGDSAVYFCASGDSGNEKLFFGSGTQLSVL.

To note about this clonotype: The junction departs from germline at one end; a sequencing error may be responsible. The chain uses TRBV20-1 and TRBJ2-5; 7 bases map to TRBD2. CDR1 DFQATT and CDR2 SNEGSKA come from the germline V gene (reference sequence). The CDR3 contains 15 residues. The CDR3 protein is CSARDSGTTQETQYF. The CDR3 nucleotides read TGCAGTGCTAGGGATTCCGGGACTACTCAAGAGACCCAGTATTTC.

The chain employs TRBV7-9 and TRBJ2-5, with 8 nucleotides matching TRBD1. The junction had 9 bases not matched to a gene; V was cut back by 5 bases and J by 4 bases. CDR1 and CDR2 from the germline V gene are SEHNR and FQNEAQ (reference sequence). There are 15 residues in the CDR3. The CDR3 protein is CASSPRTGNLETQYF. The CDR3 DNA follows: TGTGCCAGCAGCCCCCGGACAGGGAACCTAGAGACCCAGTACTTC.

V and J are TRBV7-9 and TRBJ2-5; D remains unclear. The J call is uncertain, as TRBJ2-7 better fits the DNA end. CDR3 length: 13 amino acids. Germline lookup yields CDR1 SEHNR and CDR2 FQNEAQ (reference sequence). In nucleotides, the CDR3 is TGTGCCAGCAGCGCACCGAGCTCCTACGAGCAGTACTTC. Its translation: CASSAPSSYEQYF.

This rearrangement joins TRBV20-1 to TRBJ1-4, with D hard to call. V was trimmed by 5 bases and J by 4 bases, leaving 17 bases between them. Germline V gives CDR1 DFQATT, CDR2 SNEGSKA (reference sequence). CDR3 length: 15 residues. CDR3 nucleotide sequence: TGCAGTGCTCCACTTCCTGAACAGCTTAATGAAAAACTGTTTTTT. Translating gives CSAPLPEQLNEKLFF.